This note documents a single TCR beta chain sequence. No antigen is known for it. The sample comes from a study of T-cell memory formation after mild COVID-19. Study findings and constraints: The authors did not confirm SARS-CoV-2 specificity of second-wave clones peaking day 37. Cross-reactive memory appears to have joined, as suggested by some responding clones showing up in pre-infection memory. CD4+ bias marked clones expanding day 15 to 37, unlike balanced contracting clones.

There are 14 residues in the CDR3. Trimming removed 6 bases at V and 3 bases at J, with 14 bases between. In germline, CDR1 is MNHEY, CDR2 SVGEGT. TCRdb reprocessed the 5' RACE reads via MiXCR and lists one record per CDR3 protein. The profile shows about 540,000 distinct CDR3 sequences, about 20% of them singletons. Sequencing was carried out using PBMCs or a T cell subset sorted from them (not recorded which). The chain uses TRBV6-2 or TRBV6-3 and TRBJ1-1, with a weak D call TRBD1 (5 bases). The clonotype comes from an adult woman who had mild COVID-19 (a few samples of this study predate the infection). Cell type and time point are not known. This CDR3 reads CASRPQRGYTEAFF. The CDR3 nucleotides read TGTGCCAGCAGACCACAGAGGGGTTACACTGAAGCTTTCTTT.